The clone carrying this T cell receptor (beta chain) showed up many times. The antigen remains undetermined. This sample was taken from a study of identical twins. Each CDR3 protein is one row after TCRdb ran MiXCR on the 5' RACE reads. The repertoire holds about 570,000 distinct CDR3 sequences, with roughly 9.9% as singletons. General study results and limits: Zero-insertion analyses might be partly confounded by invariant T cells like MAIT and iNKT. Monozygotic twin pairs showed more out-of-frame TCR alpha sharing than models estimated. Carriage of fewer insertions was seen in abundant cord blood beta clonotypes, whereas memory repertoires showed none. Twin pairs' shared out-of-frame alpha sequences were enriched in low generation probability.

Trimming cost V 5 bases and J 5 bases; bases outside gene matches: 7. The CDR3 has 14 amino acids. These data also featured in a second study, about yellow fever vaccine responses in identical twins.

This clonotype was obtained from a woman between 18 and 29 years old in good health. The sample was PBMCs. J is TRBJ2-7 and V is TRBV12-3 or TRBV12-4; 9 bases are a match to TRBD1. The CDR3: CASSNRDRVDEQYF. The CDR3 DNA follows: TGTGCCAGCAGTAACCGGGACAGGGTGGACGAGCAGTACTTC.